A selection of T cell receptor beta chains follows, all from one sample in a study of shared clonotypes between healthy human individuals. TCRdb's table, derived via immunoSEQ multiplex PCR, lists solely in-frame clones and lacks some. The repertoire consists of about 330,000 clones, with 74% occurring once and the leading ten covering approximately 10%. Sequenced material: memory CD4+ T cells sorted from blood. These receptor sequences come from a man aged 25 to 40 in good health. The CDR3 runs from the conserved cysteine through the conserved F or W. D genes are given only for firm matches. Clone size is given for some rows only: seen once, a few or many times, or a class if the clone is expanded.

d_gene | j_gene | abundance | v_gene | CDR3aa | CDR3nt
. | TRBJ1-2 | . | TRBV5-5 | CASSPDLNYGYTF | TGTGCCAGCAGCCCCGACTTAAACTATGGCTACACCTTC
. | TRBJ2-7 | once | TRBV11-1 | CASSLVSGADYEQYF | TGTGCCAGCAGCTTAGTCTCGGGGGCTGACTACGAGCAGTACTTC
TRBD2 | TRBJ2-7 | . | TRBV5-4 | CASSLPSAGRGNEQYF | TGTGCCAGCAGCTTACCCTCAGCGGGGAGAGGCAACGAGCAGTACTTC
. | TRBJ2-6 | . | TRBV25-1 | CASTEAGPGANVLTF | TGTGCCAGCACCGAAGCCGGGCCTGGGGCCAACGTCCTGACTTTC
. | TRBJ2-3 | . | TRBV14 | CASSLRGADTQYF | TGTGCCAGCAGCCTCCGTGGGGCAGATACGCAGTATTTT
. | TRBJ2-7 | . | TRBV28 | CASKVPALDEQYF | TGTGCCAGCAAGGTCCCAGCTCTCGACGAGCAGTACTTC
TRBD2 | TRBJ2-7 | . | TRBV19 | CATRWSGVKSYEQYF | TGTGCCACCCGGTGGAGCGGGGTCAAGTCCTACGAGCAGTACTTC
. | TRBJ1-1 | . | TRBV30 | CAWSVQGKGWENTEAFF | TGTGCCTGGAGTGTACAAGGGAAGGGGTGGGAGAACACTGAAGCTTTCTTT
. | TRBJ1-5 | . | TRBV10-3 | CAISEGQTNQPQHF | TGTGCCATCAGTGAGGGACAGACAAATCAGCCCCAGCATTTT
TRBD2 | TRBJ2-1 | . | TRBV7-8 | CASSHSFSGSSYNEQFF | TGTGCCAGCAGCCATTCCTTCAGCGGGAGTTCCTACAATGAGCAGTTCTTC
. | TRBJ1-3 | few | TRBV4-1 | CASSQEIAGSGNTIYF | TGCGCCAGCAGCCAAGAAATAGCGGGGTCCGGAAACACCATATATTTT